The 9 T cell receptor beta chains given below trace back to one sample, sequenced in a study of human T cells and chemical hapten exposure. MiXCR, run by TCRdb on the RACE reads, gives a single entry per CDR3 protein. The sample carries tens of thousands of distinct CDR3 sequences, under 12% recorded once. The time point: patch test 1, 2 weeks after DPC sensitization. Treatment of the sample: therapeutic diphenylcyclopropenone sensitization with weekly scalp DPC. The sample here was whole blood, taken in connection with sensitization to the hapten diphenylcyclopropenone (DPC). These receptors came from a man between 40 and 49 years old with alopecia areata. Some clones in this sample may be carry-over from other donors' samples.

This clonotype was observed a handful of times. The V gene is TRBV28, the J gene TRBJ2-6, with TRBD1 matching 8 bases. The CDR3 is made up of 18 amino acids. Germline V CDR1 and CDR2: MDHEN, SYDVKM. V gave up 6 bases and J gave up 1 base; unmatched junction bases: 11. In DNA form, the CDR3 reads TGTGCCAGCAGCGCCACAGGGGGGATAGCTTCTGGGGCCAACGTCCTGACTTTC. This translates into CASSATGGIASGANVLTF.

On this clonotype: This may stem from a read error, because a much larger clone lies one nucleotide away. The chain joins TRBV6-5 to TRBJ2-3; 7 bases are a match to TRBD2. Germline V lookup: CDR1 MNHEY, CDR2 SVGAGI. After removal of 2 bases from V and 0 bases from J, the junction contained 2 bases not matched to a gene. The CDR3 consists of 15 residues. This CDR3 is CASSYPSGSTDTQYF. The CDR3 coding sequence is TGTGCCAGCAGTTACCCTAGCGGTAGCACAGATACGCAGTATTTT.

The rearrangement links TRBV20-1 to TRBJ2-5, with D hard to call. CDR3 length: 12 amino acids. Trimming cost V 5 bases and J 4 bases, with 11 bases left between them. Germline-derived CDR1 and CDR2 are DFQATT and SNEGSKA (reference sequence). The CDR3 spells CSAPGMRETQYF. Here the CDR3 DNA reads TGCAGTGCTCCTGGGATGAGAGAGACCCAGTACTTC.

In DNA form, the CDR3 reads TGTGCCAGCAGCCAAACGGGAGGGGACGGGCCCTACGAGCAGTACTTC. The encoded protein is CASSQTGGDGPYEQYF. This chain uses TRBV4-2 with TRBJ2-7; 8 bases map to TRBD2. This CDR3 has 16 residues. The germline gives CDR1 LGHNA, CDR2 YNFKEQ. The V and J ends lost 2 bases and 2 bases, in that order; junction bases with no gene match: 8.

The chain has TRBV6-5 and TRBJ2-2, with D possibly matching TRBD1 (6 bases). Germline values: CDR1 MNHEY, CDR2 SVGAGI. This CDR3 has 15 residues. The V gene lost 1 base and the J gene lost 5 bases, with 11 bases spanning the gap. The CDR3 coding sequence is TGTGCCAGCAGTTACTTTACAGGGCTAACCGGGGAGCTGTTTTTT. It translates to CASSYFTGLTGELFF.

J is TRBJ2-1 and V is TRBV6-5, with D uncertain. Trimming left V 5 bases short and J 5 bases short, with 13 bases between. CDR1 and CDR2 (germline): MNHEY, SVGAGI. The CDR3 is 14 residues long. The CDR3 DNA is TGTGCCAGCAGTGCCCGACTGGCCCACAATGAGCAGTTCTTC. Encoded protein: CASSARLAHNEQFF.

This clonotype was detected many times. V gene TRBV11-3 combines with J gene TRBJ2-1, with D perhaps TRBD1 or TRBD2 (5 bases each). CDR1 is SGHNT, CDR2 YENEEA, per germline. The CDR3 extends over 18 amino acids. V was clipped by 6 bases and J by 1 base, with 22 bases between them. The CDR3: CASSVKGTSGPSYNEQFF. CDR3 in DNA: TGTGCCAGCAGTGTTAAAGGGACCTCCGGCCCATCCTACAATGAGCAGTTCTTC.

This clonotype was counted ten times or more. The CDR3 region has the DNA TGTGCCAGCAGTGAACGGGGGAGGGTAGCTAACTATGGCTACACCTTC. Protein: CASSERGRVANYGYTF. The rearrangement links TRBV2 to TRBJ1-2; D might be TRBD1 (5 bases). CDR3 length: 16 amino acids. Deletions cut 2 bases from V and 0 bases from J, with 13 bases between. Per germline, CDR1 SNHLY and CDR2 FYNNEI.

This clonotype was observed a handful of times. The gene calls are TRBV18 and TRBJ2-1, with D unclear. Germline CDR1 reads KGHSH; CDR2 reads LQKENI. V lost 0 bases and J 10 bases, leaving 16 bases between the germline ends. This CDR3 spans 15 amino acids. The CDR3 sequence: CASSPPSRTGPEQFF. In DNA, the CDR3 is TGTGCCAGCTCACCACCGTCACGGACCGGGCCCGAGCAGTTCTTC.